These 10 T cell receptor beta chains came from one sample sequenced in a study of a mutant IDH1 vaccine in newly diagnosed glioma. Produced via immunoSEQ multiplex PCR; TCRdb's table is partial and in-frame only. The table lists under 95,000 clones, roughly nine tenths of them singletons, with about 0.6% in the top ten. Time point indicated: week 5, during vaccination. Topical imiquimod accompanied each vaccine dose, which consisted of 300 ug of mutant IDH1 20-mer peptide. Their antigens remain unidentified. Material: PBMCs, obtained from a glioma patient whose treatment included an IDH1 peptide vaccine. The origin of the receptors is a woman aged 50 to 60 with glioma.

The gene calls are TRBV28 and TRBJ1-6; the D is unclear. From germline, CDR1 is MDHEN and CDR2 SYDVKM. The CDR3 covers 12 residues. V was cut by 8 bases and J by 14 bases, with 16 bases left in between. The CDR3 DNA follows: TGTGCCAGCGGCGGGCAGGTGGAAACCCTCCACTTT. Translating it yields CASGGQVETLHF.

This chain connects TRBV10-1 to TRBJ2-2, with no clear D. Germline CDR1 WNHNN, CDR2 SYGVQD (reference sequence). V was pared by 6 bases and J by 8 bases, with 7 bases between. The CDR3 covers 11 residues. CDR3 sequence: CASSRGGELFF. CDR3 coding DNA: TGCGCCAGCAGCCGAGGTGGGGAGCTGTTTTTT.

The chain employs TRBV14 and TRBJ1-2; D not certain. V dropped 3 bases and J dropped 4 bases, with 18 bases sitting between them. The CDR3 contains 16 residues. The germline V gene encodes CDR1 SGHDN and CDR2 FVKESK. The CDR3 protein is CASSHESSPFPYGYTF. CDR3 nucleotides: TGTGCCAGCAGCCACGAGAGCTCTCCTTTCCCCTATGGCTACACCTTC.

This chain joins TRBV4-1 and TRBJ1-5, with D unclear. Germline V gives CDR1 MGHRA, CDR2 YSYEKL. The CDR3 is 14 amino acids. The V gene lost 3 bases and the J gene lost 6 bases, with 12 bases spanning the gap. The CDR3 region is CASSHPASGQPQHF. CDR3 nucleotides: TGCGCCAGCAGCCACCCCGCTTCGGGTCAGCCCCAGCATTTT.

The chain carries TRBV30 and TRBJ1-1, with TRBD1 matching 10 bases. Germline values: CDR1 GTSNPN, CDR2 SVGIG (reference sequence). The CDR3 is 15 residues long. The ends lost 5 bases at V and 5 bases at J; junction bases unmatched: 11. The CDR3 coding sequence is TGTGCCTGGGGGAGGGCGGGGACAGGGGTAACTGAAGCTTTCTTT. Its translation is CAWGRAGTGVTEAFF.

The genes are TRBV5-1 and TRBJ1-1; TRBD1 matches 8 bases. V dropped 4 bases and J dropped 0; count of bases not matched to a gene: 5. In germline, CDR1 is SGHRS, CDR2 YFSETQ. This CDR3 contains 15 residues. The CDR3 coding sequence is TGCGCCAGCAGCCCTCAGGGGGCGATGAACACTGAAGCTTTCTTT. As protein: CASSPQGAMNTEAFF.

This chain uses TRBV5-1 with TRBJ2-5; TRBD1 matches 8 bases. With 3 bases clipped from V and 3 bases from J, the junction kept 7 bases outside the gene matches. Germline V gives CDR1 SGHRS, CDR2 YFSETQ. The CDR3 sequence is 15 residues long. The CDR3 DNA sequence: TGCGCCAGCAGCTACCGGACAGGGATTGAAGAGACCCAGTACTTC. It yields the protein CASSYRTGIEETQYF.

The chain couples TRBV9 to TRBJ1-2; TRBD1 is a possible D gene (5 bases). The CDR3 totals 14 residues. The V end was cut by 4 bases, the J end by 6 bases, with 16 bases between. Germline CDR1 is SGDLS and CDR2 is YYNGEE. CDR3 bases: TGTGCCAGCAGCTCATTAAGGGGCGCGGATGGCTACACCTTC. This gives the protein CASSSLRGADGYTF. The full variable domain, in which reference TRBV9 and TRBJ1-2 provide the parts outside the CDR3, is DSGVTQTPKHLITATGQRVTLRCSPRSGDLSVYWYQQSLDQGLQFLIQYYNGEERAKGNILERFSAQQFPDLHSELNLSSLELGDSALYFCASSSLRGADGYTFGSGTRLTVV.

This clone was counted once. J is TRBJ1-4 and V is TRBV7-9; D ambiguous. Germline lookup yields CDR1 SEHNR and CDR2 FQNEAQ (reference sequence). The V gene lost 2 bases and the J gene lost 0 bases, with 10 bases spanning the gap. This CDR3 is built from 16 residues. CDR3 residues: CASSLPPDATNEKLFF. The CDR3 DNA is TGTGCCAGCAGCTTACCCCCCGATGCAACTAATGAAAAACTGTTTTTT.

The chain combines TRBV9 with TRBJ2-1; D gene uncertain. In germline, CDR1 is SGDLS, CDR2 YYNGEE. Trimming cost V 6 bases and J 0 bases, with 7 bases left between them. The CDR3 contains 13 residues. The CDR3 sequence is CASNRGSYNEQFF. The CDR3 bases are TGTGCCAGCAACAGAGGCTCCTACAATGAGCAGTTCTTC.